This T cell receptor (beta chain) was identified during a study of CXCR3-negative and CXCR3-positive naive CD8 T cells. Study-wide context: Around 140 million TRB reads were obtained overall (about 1.5 +/- 0.3 million per library). General study points: Expression of CXCR3 was partially reduced after cryopreservation, and fresh PBMCs were used in most assays. Naive subsets had comparable surface CD5, so TRB CDR3 properties gauged TCR strength. Memory CD8+ cells showed much lower diversity, while both naive subsets were comparably high.

The TRB cDNA libraries were prepared by 5' RACE with UMI labels. TCRdb reprocessed the 5' RACE reads and stores each CDR3 protein as one record, lacking DNA. Here the sample table reports about 28,000 distinct CDR3 sequences. To note about this clonotype: Its specificity is not known.

Per the germline V gene, CDR1 is MNHEY and CDR2 is SMNVEV (reference sequence). The CDR3 has 15 amino acids. Specimen: memory CD8+ T cells from blood. The V gene is TRBV27, the J gene TRBJ2-1; TCRdb picks TRBD2, but there is no DNA to check that call. The TCR was taken from a human donor in good health. Some clones in this sample may be carry-over from other donors' samples. The CDR3 is CASSLAAGLYNEQFF.